These 29 T cell receptor beta chains were all obtained from the same sample, sequenced in a study of T-cell memory formation after mild COVID-19. TCRdb recomputed calls from the 5' RACE reads with MiXCR, one row per CDR3 protein. This sample has about 600,000 distinct CDR3 sequences, with about 20% found just once. The sample comprised PBMCs or a T cell subset sorted from them (not recorded which). These receptors were obtained from an adult woman who had mild COVID-19 (a few samples of this study predate the infection). Cell type and time point are not known.

This clonotype was found a few times. V is TRBV20-1 and J is TRBJ1-2, with 12 bases that match TRBD1. The CDR3 is 17 residues long. Per the germline V gene, CDR1 is DFQATT and CDR2 is SNEGSKA (reference sequence). The ends lost 2 bases at V and 6 bases at J; junction bases unmatched: 13. CDR3 region: CSARMSGTGGGIDGYTF. In nucleotides, the CDR3 is TGCAGTGCTAGAATGTCCGGGACAGGGGGCGGAATTGATGGCTACACCTTC.

The chain links TRBV29-1 to TRBJ1-1, with D tentatively TRBD1 (5 bases). The CDR3 sequence is 13 residues long. Trimming took 7 bases from V and 7 from J, leaving 19 bases between them. The germline V gene has CDR1 SQVTM and CDR2 ANQGSEA. This CDR3 reads CSAVRAREIEAFF. DNA of the CDR3: TGCAGCGCCGTTAGGGCCAGGGAAATTGAAGCTTTCTTT. Based on the CDR3 plus reference TRBV29-1 and TRBJ1-1, the full variable domain is SAVISQKPSRDICQRGTSLTIQCQVDSQVTMMFWYRQQPGQSLTLIATANQGSEATYESGFVIDKFPISRPNLTFSTLTVSNMSPEDSSIYLCSAVRAREIEAFFGQGTRLTVV.

The rearrangement uses TRBV18 and TRBJ2-7; TRBD1 might be the D (5 bases). Between the trimmed V and J ends, which lost 2 bases and 6 bases, there was a span of 14 bases. This CDR3 comprises 14 residues. From germline, CDR1 is KGHSH and CDR2 LQKENI. Written as DNA, the CDR3 is TGTGCCAGCTCACCAACGCGACCTCAGGGCGAGCAGTACTTC. Translated, it gives CASSPTRPQGEQYF.

The V and J genes are TRBV20-1 and TRBJ2-1; 10 bases are a match to TRBD2. Germline CDR1 DFQATT, CDR2 SNEGSKA (reference sequence). Trimming removed 8 bases from V and 8 bases from J; junction bases left unmatched: 9. The CDR3 runs 13 residues. The CDR3 is CSPKREGLYEQFF. The CDR3 DNA follows: TGCAGTCCAAAGCGGGAGGGCCTCTATGAGCAGTTCTTC.

This chain's CDR3 is CSVQGNYGYTF. Written as DNA, the CDR3 is TGCAGCGTTCAGGGAAACTATGGCTACACCTTC. The rearrangement uses TRBV29-1 and TRBJ1-2; D might be TRBD1 (5 bases). CDR3 length: 11 amino acids. V was trimmed by 5 bases and J by 2 bases, leaving 6 bases between them. Germline values: CDR1 SQVTM, CDR2 ANQGSEA. The full variable domain, in which reference TRBV29-1 and TRBJ1-2 provide the parts outside the CDR3, is SAVISQKPSRDICQRGTSLTIQCQVDSQVTMMFWYRQQPGQSLTLIATANQGSEATYESGFVIDKFPISRPNLTFSTLTVSNMSPEDSSIYLCSVQGNYGYTFGSGTRLTVV.

This clonotype was counted between two and nine times. The V call is TRBV7-9, the J call TRBJ2-5; D is unclear. The V end was cut by 3 bases, the J end by 2 bases, with 10 bases between. The germline CDR1 and CDR2 sequences are SEHNR and FQNEAQ (reference sequence). The CDR3 sequence is 14 residues long. CDR3 in amino acids: CASSFAPRQETQYF. DNA of the CDR3: TGTGCCAGCAGCTTCGCCCCGAGACAAGAGACCCAGTACTTC.

This clonotype was counted a few times. The chain employs TRBV7-3 and TRBJ2-7; D perhaps matches TRBD2 (6 bases). Per germline, CDR1 SGHTA and CDR2 FQGTGA. This CDR3 contains 14 residues. V shed 4 bases and J shed 6 bases, with 16 bases lying between them. CDR3 nucleotide sequence: TGTGCCAGCAGCTCTTCGGTCCTGGGAGGCGAGCAGTACTTC. Translation gives CASSSSVLGGEQYF.

This clonotype was seen a few times. V gene TRBV12-3 or TRBV12-4 combines with J gene TRBJ2-7; 8 bases line up with TRBD1. This CDR3 spans 15 amino acids. The ends lost 4 bases at V and 7 bases at J; junction bases unmatched: 12. CDR3 in amino acids: CASSSHSTGVGEQYF. Here the CDR3 DNA reads TGTGCCAGCAGTTCCCACTCGACAGGGGTGGGGGAGCAGTACTTC.

The chain couples TRBV5-6 to TRBJ1-5; 8 positions match TRBD1. V shed 4 bases and J 7 bases; nucleotides not matched to a gene: 4. There are 13 residues in the CDR3. Germline CDR1 SGHDT, CDR2 YYEEEE. The CDR3 DNA reads TGTGCCAGCAGCCGGACAGGGACCCAGCCCCAGCATTTT. Its translation: CASSRTGTQPQHF. The full variable domain, rest sourced from reference TRBV5-6 and TRBJ1-5, is DAGVTQSPTHLIKTRGQQVTLRCSPKSGHDTVSWYQQALGQGPQFIFQYYEEEERQRGNFPDRFSGHQFPNYSSELNVNALLLGDSALYLCASSRTGTQPQHFGDGTRLSIL.

The rearrangement joins TRBV7-9 to TRBJ2-1, with a weak D call TRBD2 (6 bases). The CDR3 is made up of 15 amino acids. V gave up 4 bases and J gave up 4 bases, with 14 bases separating them. CDR1 and CDR2 from the germline V gene are SEHNR and FQNEAQ (reference sequence). CDR3 DNA: TGTGCCAGCAGCTCAAGACTAGATCCATACAATGAGCAGTTCTTC. It codes for CASSSRLDPYNEQFF.

This clonotype was recorded a few times. CDR3 sequence reads: CASSLGLAQYF. For the CDR3, the DNA is TGTGCCAGCAGCCTCGGACTGGCCCAGTACTTC. This chain links TRBV7-6 with TRBJ2-5; D is perhaps TRBD2 (5 bases). CDR1 is SGHVS, CDR2 FNYEAQ, per germline. V was pared by 5 bases and J by 9 bases, with 10 bases between. This CDR3 is 11 amino acids long.

The chain recombines TRBV6-2 or TRBV6-3 with TRBJ2-1, with 12 bases that match TRBD2. Germline-derived CDR1 and CDR2 are MNHEY and SVGEGT. J gave up 6 bases and V 5 bases, and 8 bases lay outside the gene matches. The CDR3 totals 16 residues. The CDR3 nucleotides are TGTGCCAGCAGTCAAACCAGACTAGCGGGAGCCAATGAGCAGTTCTTC. Protein: CASSQTRLAGANEQFF.

This rearrangement joins TRBV29-1 to TRBJ2-1; 14 bases are a match to TRBD2. The V segment lost 2 bases and the J segment 2 bases; nucleotides outside the gene matches: 8. Germline lookup yields CDR1 SQVTM and CDR2 ANQGSEA. This CDR3 contains 18 residues. CDR3 sequence: CSVELGLAGDGTYNEQFF. Written as DNA, the CDR3 is TGCAGCGTTGAACTGGGACTAGCGGGAGACGGCACCTACAATGAGCAGTTCTTC.

The chain carries TRBV7-9 and TRBJ2-3; 8 bases line up with TRBD2. V was clipped by 6 bases and J by 2 bases; unmatched bases: 7. The CDR3 has 15 amino acids. The germline V gene encodes CDR1 SEHNR and CDR2 FQNEAQ (reference sequence). The CDR3 sequence is CASRPRLANTDTQYF. The CDR3 nucleotides read TGTGCCAGCAGGCCGCGACTAGCGAACACAGATACGCAGTATTTT.

This clonotype was counted once. The rearrangement uses TRBV6-2 or TRBV6-3 and TRBJ2-7, with a tentative D call TRBD1 (6 bases). The V gene's germline CDR1 is MNHEY and CDR2 SVGEGT. CDR3 length equals 14 residues. V lost 2 bases, J lost 4 bases, and 12 bases lay in between. In DNA form, the CDR3 reads TGTGCCAGCAGTTACACAGGGCAGTGGTACGAGCAGTACTTC. Amino acids: CASSYTGQWYEQYF.

The chain joins TRBV6-6 to TRBJ2-3, with a possible D match to TRBD1 (6 bases). Germline values: CDR1 MNHNY, CDR2 SVGAGI (reference sequence). The length of the CDR3 is 13 residues. Trimming took 8 bases from V and 2 from J, leaving 11 bases between them. CDR3 sequence reads: CASDRTSTDTQYF. The CDR3 region has the DNA TGTGCCAGCGACAGGACCTCCACAGATACGCAGTATTTT.

The CDR3 DNA follows: TGTGCCAGCAGTTGGCTTCGACAAGAGGGCGAGCAGTACTTC. Protein product: CASSWLRQEGEQYF. The J gene is TRBJ2-7, the V gene TRBV6-2 or TRBV6-3, with D possibly TRBD2 on 5 matching bases. The CDR3 contains 14 residues. Germline CDR1 reads MNHEY; CDR2 reads SVGEGT. Trimming cost V 4 bases and J 6 bases, with 16 bases left between them.

The gene calls are TRBV15 and TRBJ1-1; 8 bases fit TRBD1. The CDR3 runs to 14 residues. In germline, CDR1 is LNHNV, CDR2 YYDKDF (reference sequence). V was pared by 1 base and J by 6 bases, with 4 bases of the junction left unmatched. The DNA of the CDR3 is TGTGCCACCAGCAGAGCGGACAGGGTGGCTGAAGCTTTCTTT. Amino acids: CATSRADRVAEAFF.

V gene TRBV29-1 combines with J gene TRBJ2-7; TRBD1 agrees at 9 bases. Trimming at V came to 7 bases and at J to 6 bases, leaving 13 bases not matched to a gene. This CDR3 has 14 residues. Per the germline V gene, CDR1 is SQVTM and CDR2 is ANQGSEA. CDR3 DNA: TGCAGCGCCTATTCCGGGGGACAGGGCTCCGAGCAGTACTTC. It codes for CSAYSGGQGSEQYF.

This clonotype was found a few times. The chain recombines TRBV4-3 with TRBJ2-7; D might be TRBD1 (6 bases). The CDR3 sequence is 16 residues long. Trimming pared 1 base from V and 6 bases from J, leaving 19 bases between. Germline V gene sequence: CDR1 LGHNA, CDR2 YSLEER. The CDR3 protein is CASSQALQGSFSEQYF. Here the CDR3 DNA reads TGCGCCAGCAGCCAAGCCTTACAGGGATCCTTCTCCGAGCAGTACTTC.

This clonotype turned up a few times. The rearrangement uses TRBV6-4 and TRBJ2-1; tentative D call: TRBD2 (6 bases). Trimming removed 2 bases from V and 9 bases from J, with 14 bases in between. The CDR3 totals 14 residues. Germline V gives CDR1 MRHNA, CDR2 SNTAGT. CDR3 sequence (DNA): TGTGCCAGCAGTGACCCGGGGGACTCCTCTGAGCAGTTCTTC. As protein: CASSDPGDSSEQFF.

This sequence joins TRBV12-3 or TRBV12-4 and TRBJ2-6; no firm D call. CDR3 size: 19 residues. V was cut by 2 bases and J by 0 bases, with 17 bases left in between. CDR3 nucleotides: TGTGCCAGCAGTTTACCCCCGGCCTACGTTCCCTCTGGGGCCAACGTCCTGACTTTC. Amino acids: CASSLPPAYVPSGANVLTF.

The rearrangement links TRBV7-8 to TRBJ2-7; D unresolved. Looked up from germline, CDR1 is SGHVS and CDR2 is FQNEAQ. V lost 2 bases to trimming and J lost 3 bases, with 20 bases between them. The CDR3 totals 17 residues. The CDR3 DNA is TGTGCCAGCAGCTTATTTAACGGTGGGGTCAGTAACTACGAGCAGTACTTC. As protein: CASSLFNGGVSNYEQYF.

The rearrangement links TRBV28 to TRBJ1-2; D unclear. With 2 bases removed from V and 4 bases from J, the gap between germline ends came to 8 bases. Germline CDR1 reads MDHEN; CDR2 reads SYDVKM. This CDR3 contains 13 residues. CDR3: CASSLNGGYGYTF. The CDR3 region has the DNA TGTGCCAGCAGTTTAAACGGCGGCTATGGCTACACCTTC.

This clonotype was counted between two and nine times. The chain carries TRBV20-1 and TRBJ2-3, with D perhaps matching TRBD1 or TRBD2 (6 bases each). The germline V gene has CDR1 DFQATT and CDR2 SNEGSKA (reference sequence). V lost 6 bases and J 4 bases, leaving 14 bases between the germline ends. CDR3 length equals 13 residues. The CDR3 loop reads CSALGGGPDTQYF. CDR3 bases: TGCAGTGCCTTGGGTGGGGGGCCAGATACGCAGTATTTT.

The rearrangement uses TRBV20-1 and TRBJ1-6; D is undetermined. The V end lost 0 bases, the J end lost 2 bases, and 14 bases lay between the germline ends. The germline gives CDR1 DFQATT, CDR2 SNEGSKA (reference sequence). This CDR3 is 17 amino acids long. CDR3 protein: CSARDPIRSPYNSPLHF. DNA for the CDR3: TGCAGTGCTAGAGATCCGATCCGCTCCCCCTATAATTCACCCCTCCACTTT.

This clonotype has only a few counts. V is TRBV12-3 or TRBV12-4 and J is TRBJ1-1, with a weak D call TRBD1 (5 bases). CDR3 length equals 13 residues. V lost 5 bases, J lost 9 bases, and 16 bases lay in between. CDR3 sequence: CASSRGTEFKAFF. The CDR3 bases are TGTGCCAGCAGTCGAGGGACCGAATTTAAAGCTTTCTTT.

CDR3 region: CSARQRGYYSNQPQHF. In DNA form, the CDR3 reads TGCAGTGCTAGACAGCGGGGGTACTATAGCAATCAGCCCCAGCATTTT. The chain couples TRBV20-1 to TRBJ1-5; D perhaps matches TRBD1 (5 bases). V was clipped by 2 bases and J by 0 bases, with 14 bases between them. The CDR3 consists of 16 residues. The V gene's germline CDR1 is DFQATT and CDR2 SNEGSKA (reference sequence).

The V call is TRBV10-3, the J call TRBJ1-5, with 7 bases that match TRBD1. The J segment lost 0 bases and the V segment lost 6 bases, leaving 5 bases of the junction unmatched. Germline-derived CDR1 and CDR2 are ENHRY and SYGVKD. The CDR3 loop spans 15 amino acids. The CDR3 is CAIRSTGNSNQPQHF. In DNA form, the CDR3 reads TGTGCCATCAGATCGACAGGGAATAGCAATCAGCCCCAGCATTTT.